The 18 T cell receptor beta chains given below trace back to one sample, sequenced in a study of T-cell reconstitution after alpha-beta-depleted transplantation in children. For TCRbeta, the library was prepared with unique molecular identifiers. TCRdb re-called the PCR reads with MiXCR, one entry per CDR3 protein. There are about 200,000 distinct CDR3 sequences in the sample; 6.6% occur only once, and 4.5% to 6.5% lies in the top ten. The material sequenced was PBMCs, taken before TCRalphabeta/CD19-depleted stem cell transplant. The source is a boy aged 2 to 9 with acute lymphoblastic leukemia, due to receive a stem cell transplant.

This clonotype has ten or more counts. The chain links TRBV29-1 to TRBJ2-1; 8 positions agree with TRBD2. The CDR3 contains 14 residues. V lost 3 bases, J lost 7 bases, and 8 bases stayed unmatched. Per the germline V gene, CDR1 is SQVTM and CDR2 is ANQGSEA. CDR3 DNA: TGCAGCGTTGATCAAGCGGGAGTCAAAAATGAGCAGTTCTTC. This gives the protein CSVDQAGVKNEQFF.

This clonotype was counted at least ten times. CDR3 sequence: CASSLLAGLTDTQYF. Here the CDR3 DNA reads TGTGCCAGCAGCTTACTAGCGGGGCTCACAGATACGCAGTATTTT. The rearrangement links TRBV7-2 to TRBJ2-3, with 9 bases aligning to TRBD2. This CDR3 spans 15 amino acids. V shed 2 bases, J shed 2 bases, and the junction held 2 bases outside the gene matches. From germline, CDR1 is SGHTA and CDR2 FQGNSA. Combining the CDR3 with reference TRBV7-2 and TRBJ2-3 gives the whole variable domain GAGVSQSPSNKVTEKGKDVELRCDPISGHTALYWYRQSLGQGLEFLIYFQGNSAPDKSGLPSDRFSAERTGGSVSTLTIQRTQQEDSAVYLCASSLLAGLTDTQYFGPGTRLTVL.

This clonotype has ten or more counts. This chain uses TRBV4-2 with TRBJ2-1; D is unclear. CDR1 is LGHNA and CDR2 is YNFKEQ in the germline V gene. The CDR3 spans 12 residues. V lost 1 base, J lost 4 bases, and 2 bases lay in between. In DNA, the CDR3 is TGTGCCAGCAGCCAAGTTTACAATGAGCAGTTCTTC. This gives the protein CASSQVYNEQFF.

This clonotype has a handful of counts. The CDR3 DNA reads TGTGCCAGCAAAAGGGACACCGTCCGGGAGCAGTACTTC. This sequence encodes CASKRDTVREQYF. The chain carries TRBV12-3 or TRBV12-4 and TRBJ2-7, with D perhaps TRBD1 (6 bases). This CDR3 contains 13 residues. Trimming stripped 7 bases from V and 7 bases from J, with 17 bases between.

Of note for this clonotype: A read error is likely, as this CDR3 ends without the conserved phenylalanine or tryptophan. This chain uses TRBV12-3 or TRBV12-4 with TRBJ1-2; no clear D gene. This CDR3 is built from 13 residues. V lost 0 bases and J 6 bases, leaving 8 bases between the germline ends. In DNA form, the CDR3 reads TGTGCCAGCAGTTTAGCAGGGAGCCATGGCTACACCTGC. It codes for CASSLAGSHGYTC.

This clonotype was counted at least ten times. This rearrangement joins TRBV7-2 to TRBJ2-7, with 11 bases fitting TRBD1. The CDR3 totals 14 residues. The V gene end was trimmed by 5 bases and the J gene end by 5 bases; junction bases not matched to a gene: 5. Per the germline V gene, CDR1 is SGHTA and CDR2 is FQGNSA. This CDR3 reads CASSHRTGGNEQYF. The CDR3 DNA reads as TGTGCCAGCAGCCACCGGACAGGGGGCAACGAGCAGTACTTC.

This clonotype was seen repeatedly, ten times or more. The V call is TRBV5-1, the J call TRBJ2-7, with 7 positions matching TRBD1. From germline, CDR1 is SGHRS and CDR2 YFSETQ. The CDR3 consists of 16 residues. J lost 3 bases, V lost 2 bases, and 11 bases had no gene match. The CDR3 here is CASSFVEGGVSYEQYF. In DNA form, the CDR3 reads TGCGCCAGCAGCTTCGTCGAAGGGGGCGTGAGCTACGAGCAGTACTTC.

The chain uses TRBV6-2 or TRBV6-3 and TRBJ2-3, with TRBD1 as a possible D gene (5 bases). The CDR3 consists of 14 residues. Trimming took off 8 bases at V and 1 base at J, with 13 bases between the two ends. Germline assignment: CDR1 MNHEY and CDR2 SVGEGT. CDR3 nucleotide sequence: TGTGCCAGCCTTCGGACAAGCGGCACAGATACGCAGTATTTT. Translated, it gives CASLRTSGTDTQYF.

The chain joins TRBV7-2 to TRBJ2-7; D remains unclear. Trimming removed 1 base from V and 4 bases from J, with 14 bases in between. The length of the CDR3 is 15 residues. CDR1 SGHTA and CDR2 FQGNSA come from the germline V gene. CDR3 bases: TGTGCCAGCAGCTTAGGAGAGTGGGCCCTATACGAGCAGTACTTC. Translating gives CASSLGEWALYEQYF. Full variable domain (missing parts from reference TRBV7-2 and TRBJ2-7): GAGVSQSPSNKVTEKGKDVELRCDPISGHTALYWYRQSLGQGLEFLIYFQGNSAPDKSGLPSDRFSAERTGGSVSTLTIQRTQQEDSAVYLCASSLGEWALYEQYFGPGTRLTVT.

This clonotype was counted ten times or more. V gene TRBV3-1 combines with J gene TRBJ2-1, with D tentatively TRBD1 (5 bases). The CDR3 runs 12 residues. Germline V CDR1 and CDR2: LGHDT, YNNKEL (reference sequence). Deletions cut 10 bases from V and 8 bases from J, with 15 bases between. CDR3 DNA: TGTGCCATCTCAAGGGGATCCCATGAGCAGTTCTTC. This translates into CAISRGSHEQFF.

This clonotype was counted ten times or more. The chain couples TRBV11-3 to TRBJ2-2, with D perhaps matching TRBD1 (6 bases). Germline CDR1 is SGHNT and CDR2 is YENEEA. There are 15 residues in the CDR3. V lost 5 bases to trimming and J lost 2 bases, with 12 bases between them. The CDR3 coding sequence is TGTGCCAGCAGCCCGGGACAAGGAAACACCGGGGAGCTGTTTTTT. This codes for CASSPGQGNTGELFF.

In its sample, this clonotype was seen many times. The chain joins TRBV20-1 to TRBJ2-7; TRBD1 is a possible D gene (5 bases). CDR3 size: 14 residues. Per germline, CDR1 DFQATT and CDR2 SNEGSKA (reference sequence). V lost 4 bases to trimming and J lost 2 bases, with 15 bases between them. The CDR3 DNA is TGCAGTGCTAAACCCAGGGTCATCACCTACGAGCAGTACTTC. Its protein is CSAKPRVITYEQYF.

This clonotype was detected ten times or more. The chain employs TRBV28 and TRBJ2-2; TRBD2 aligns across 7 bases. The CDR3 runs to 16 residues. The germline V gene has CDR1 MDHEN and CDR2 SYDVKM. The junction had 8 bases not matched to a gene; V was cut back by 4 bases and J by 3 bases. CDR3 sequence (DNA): TGTGCCAGCAGTTCAAAGACTAGCCTGCACACCGGGGAGCTGTTTTTT. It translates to CASSSKTSLHTGELFF. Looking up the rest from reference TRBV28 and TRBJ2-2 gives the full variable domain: DVKVTQSSRYLVKRTGEKVFLECVQDMDHENMFWYRQDPGLGLRLIYFSYDVKMKEKGDIPEGYSVSREKKERFSLILESASTNQTSMYLCASSSKTSLHTGELFFGEGSRLTVL.

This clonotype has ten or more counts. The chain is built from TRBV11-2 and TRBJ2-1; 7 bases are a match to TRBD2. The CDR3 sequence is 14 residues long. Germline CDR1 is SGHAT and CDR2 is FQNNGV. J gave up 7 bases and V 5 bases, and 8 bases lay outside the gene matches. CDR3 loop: CASSPISGGNEQFF. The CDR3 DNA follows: TGTGCCAGCAGCCCCATATCGGGGGGAAATGAGCAGTTCTTC.

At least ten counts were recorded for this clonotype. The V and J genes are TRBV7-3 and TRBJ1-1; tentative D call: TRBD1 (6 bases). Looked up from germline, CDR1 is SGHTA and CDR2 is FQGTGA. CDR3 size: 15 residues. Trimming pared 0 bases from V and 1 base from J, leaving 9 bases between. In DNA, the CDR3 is TGTGCCAGCAGCTTAACGGCACAGGGGAACACTGAAGCTTTCTTT. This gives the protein CASSLTAQGNTEAFF.

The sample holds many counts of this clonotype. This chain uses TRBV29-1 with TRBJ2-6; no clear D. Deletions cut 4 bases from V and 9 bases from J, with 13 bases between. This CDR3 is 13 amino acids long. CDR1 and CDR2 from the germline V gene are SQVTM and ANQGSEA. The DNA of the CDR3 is TGCAGCGTTGCTCCATCGGTTGGCAACGTCCTGACTTTC. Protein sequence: CSVAPSVGNVLTF.

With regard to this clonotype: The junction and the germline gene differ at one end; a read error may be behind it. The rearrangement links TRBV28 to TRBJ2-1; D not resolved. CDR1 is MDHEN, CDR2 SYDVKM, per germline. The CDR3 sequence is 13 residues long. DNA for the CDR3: TGTGCCAGCAGTTTGGGTCCCGCAGCCGGGTTTCGGTTC. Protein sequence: CASSLGPAAGFRF.

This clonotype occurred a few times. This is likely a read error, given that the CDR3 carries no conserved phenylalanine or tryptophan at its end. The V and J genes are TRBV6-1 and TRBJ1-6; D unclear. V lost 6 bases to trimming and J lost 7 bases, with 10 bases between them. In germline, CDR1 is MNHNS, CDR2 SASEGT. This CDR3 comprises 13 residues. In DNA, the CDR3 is TGTGCCAGCAGAAACGCCGGGAATTCACCCCTCCACCTT. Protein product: CASRNAGNSPLHL.